This TCR beta chain was obtained from a study of Ad26.COV2.S vaccination and SARS-CoV-2 variants. TCRdb keeps only in-frame clones here, not all; method: immunoSEQ multiplex PCR. The table lists over 350,000 clones, 75% to 90% of them singletons. Indicated treatment: around 19 received Ad26.COV2.S at low or high dose, single or two shots; about 5 received placebo; per-sample allocation not given. Collection of the samples took place on day 63 after the first injection of vaccine or placebo. The CDR3 has 14 residues. Germline lookup yields CDR1 MNHNS and CDR2 SASEGT. Deletions cut 1 base from V and 7 bases from J, with 8 bases between.

This TCR came from a person aged 18-65 years who received the Ad26.COV2.S COVID-19 vaccine or a placebo. Sequenced material: peripheral blood, taken in a trial of Ad26.COV2.S vaccine versus placebo. The V call is TRBV6-1, the J call TRBJ1-6, with D possibly TRBD1 on 5 matching bases. CDR3 DNA sequence: TGTGCCAGCAGTGAAGGACAGCGAAATTCACCCCTCCACTTT. Translation: CASSEGQRNSPLHF.